Here is one TCR beta chain with its context. As yet, its antigen is unknown. These data originate in a study of T cell responses to AZD1222 COVID-19 vaccine. Study-level results: Seropositive at baseline were only a handful of AZD1222 recipients. Spike was spanned by vaccine-associated CD4 TCRs, with dominance at 160-218 and 743-854. There were mostly white British donors and more females than males, and clonal diversity was possibly underestimated.

Here immunoSEQ multiplex PCR was the method, and the copy in TCRdb shows in-frame clones only, minus some. The profile covers 89,000 or so clones, with around nine tenths appearing a single time and under 20% taken by the ten largest. The V gene end was trimmed by 4 bases and the J gene end by 0 bases; junction bases not matched to a gene: 5. Germline V gives CDR1 SQVTM, CDR2 ANQGSEA. The CDR3 totals 14 residues. The source of this sequence is an adult in good health. The material was peripheral blood, obtained on day 0 of AZD1222 vaccination. The chain employs TRBV29-1 and TRBJ1-2, with 7 bases matching TRBD1. CDR3 coding DNA: TGCAGCGTTGTGAAGGGGGCCGCTAACTATGGCTACACCTTC. Translated, it gives CSVVKGAANYGYTF.